This T cell receptor beta chain was documented in a study of graft-versus-host responses after intestinal transplantation. Study-wide context: Among the recipients, all got anti-thymocyte globulin induction and then tacrolimus and steroids for approximately 3 years. Study-wide points: Some patients had graft-donor T cell macrochimerism. In their allografts, the ratios of graft-versus-host to host-versus-graft T cell clones were high.

Per the germline V gene, CDR1 is SGHDN and CDR2 is FVKESK. CDR3 length: 15 amino acids. Trimming pared 4 bases from V and 0 bases from J, leaving 7 bases between. Produced via immunoSEQ multiplex PCR; TCRdb's table is partial and in-frame only. The table records tens of thousands of clones, 85% to 95% of them present only once. This clone was counted once. Its antigen is undetermined. V and J are TRBV14 and TRBJ2-6; D uncertain. The sequence derives from a human donor who was the organ donor for an intestinal transplant. Sequencing used unstimulated CD4+ T cells sorted from spleen or lymph node cells, obtained before transplant. CDR3 amino acids: CASSLRDSGANVLTF. The CDR3 nucleotides are TGTGCCAGCAGCCTTAGGGACTCTGGGGCCAACGTCCTGACTTTC.